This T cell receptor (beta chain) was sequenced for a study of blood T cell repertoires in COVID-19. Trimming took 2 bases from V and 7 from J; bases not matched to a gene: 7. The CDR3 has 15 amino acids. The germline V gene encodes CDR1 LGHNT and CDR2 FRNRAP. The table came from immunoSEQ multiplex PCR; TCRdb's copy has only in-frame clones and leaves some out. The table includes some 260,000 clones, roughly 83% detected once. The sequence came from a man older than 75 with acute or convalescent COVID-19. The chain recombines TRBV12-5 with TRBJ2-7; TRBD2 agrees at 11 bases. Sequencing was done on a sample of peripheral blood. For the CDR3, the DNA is TGTGCTAGTGGTTTGAGGACTAGCGGGCGCGGGGAGCAGTACTTC. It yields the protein CASGLRTSGRGEQYF.